The following is a TCR beta chain sequence with its context. Its antigen remains unidentified. Only in-frame clones appear in the TCRdb table, and some are missing; sequencing was by immunoSEQ multiplex PCR. The sample carries about 79,000 clones, under 85% recorded once. This record comes from a study of OX40 agonist ivuxolimab in advanced cancers. This CDR3 comprises 18 residues. The ends were cut back, 5 bases at V and 3 bases at J, with 25 bases in the middle. Germline CDR1 and CDR2: SGHAT and FQNNGV. The study's findings and limits: Compared with CD4+, CD8+ T cells on average had more expanded clones.

Material: CD4+ or CD8+ T cells sorted from blood, obtained in a trial of the OX40 agonist ivuxolimab. V is TRBV11-2 and J is TRBJ1-2; TRBD1 might be the D (5 bases). The TCR was taken from an adult with an advanced solid tumor such as melanoma, head and neck, liver or kidney cancer. DNA for the CDR3: TGTGCCAGCAGCCTACACCCAATGGGGGGGGGTTTGTACTATGGCTACACCTTC. It encodes CASSLHPMGGGLYYGYTF.